This TCR beta chain is drawn from a study of cytomegalovirus exposure and HLA in healthy donors. The CDR3 consists of 15 residues. Looked up from germline, CDR1 is SGHNT and CDR2 is YENEEA. After removal of 4 bases from V and 1 base from J, the junction contained 4 bases not matched to a gene. A multiplex PCR was run with 60 Vbeta primers and 13 Jbeta primers. Libraries were prepared by immunoSEQ multiplex PCR; TCRdb keeps only in-frame clonotypes and omits some of them. The sample carries fewer than 150,000 clones, 73% recorded once. Material for sequencing was PBMCs. This clonotype was obtained from a human donor in good health. V is TRBV11-3 and J is TRBJ1-1; 9 bases agree with TRBD1. Here the CDR3 reads CASSSGTGWNTEAFF. CDR3 nucleotide sequence: TGTGCCAGCAGCTCAGGGACAGGGTGGAACACTGAAGCTTTCTTT. The full variable domain, with the rest looked up from reference TRBV11-3 and TRBJ1-1, is EAGVVQSPRYKIIEKKQPVAFWCNPISGHNTLYWYLQNLGQGPELLIRYENEEAVDDSQLPKDRFSAERLKGVDSTLKIQPAELGDSAVYLCASSSGTGWNTEAFFGQGTRLTVV.